This entry concerns a single T cell receptor (beta chain). Its antigen has not been determined. Base qualities are not provided; no much larger clone lies one nucleotide away. The immunoSEQ Assay, a bias-controlled multiplex PCR, was used to amplify TCRbeta CDR3 regions from genomic DNA. The paper's processing steps were these. The number of nucleated cells in each sample was estimated by amplification of reference gene primers within the assay. To quantify the absolute abundance of each unique TCRbeta CDR3 rearrangement, sequence reads were collapsed and filtered. For each sample, productive Simpson clonality was calculated as the square root of Simpson's diversity index over productive rearrangements. TCRdb re-hosts the immuneACCESS table, in-frame sequences only. Its copies lack some clones; in the studies checked, an unresolved V gene accounts for under half of them, and the cause for the rest is not known. That table gives V, J and clone size, and the DNA gave D and trimming. This sample gives over 40,000 clones in total; 70% to 85% of them show up just once. The top ten clones comprise 14% of the sample.

The V end gives up 3 bases and the J end 4 bases, leaving 11 bases in the junction not matched to a gene. The germline V gene supplies CDR1 MDHEN and CDR2 SYDVKM. The CDR3 starts with the cysteine, ends with the phenylalanine, and has 18 residues. Just CDR3 DNA is preserved here, 54 bases in frame from base 1. Each collaborating institution followed its own protocols to collect whole blood in K2EDTA tubes. Collaborator samples were shipped for TCRbeta analysis as frozen whole blood, isolated PBMCs, or DNA extracted from either sample type. These data originate in a study of blood T cell repertoires in COVID-19 (dated by TCRdb to the early 2020s). Turning to the overall study: Samples from collaborators originated in the United States, Italy and Spain and spanned both the acute and convalescent phases of COVID-19. Sample metadata almost always included a de-identified subject ID, COVID-19 status, age in years and sex. The material from the prospective study consisted of cDNA or gDNA derived from T cells, B-cell-depleted T cells, or PBMCs. Where HLA class I and class II types were available, the types were taken from metadata supplied by the sample provider, not from assay-based typing. Samples were obtained from the ongoing ImmuneRACE study (first 160 participants) and from 1,254 subjects provided by 6 global collaborators. Subjects who had been exposed to COVID-19, were actively infected with it, or had recovered from it provided the deeply sampled blood TCRbeta repertoires that made up the dataset. The repertoires were released in a freely available public database meant as a resource for research on the immune response to SARS-CoV-2.

What the study reported, not specific to this receptor: Clinical and demographic metadata were provided uncurated, with the amount varying by source and participant.

The TCR was taken from a human donor in a cohort sampled during active COVID-19. The chain couples TRBV28 to TRBJ2-6, with TRBD1 identical over 8 junction bases. What was sequenced was peripheral blood. The DNA sequence is TGTGCCAGCAGTTTGAGTGGTGGCAGGGGGCACGGGGCCAACGTCCTGACTTTC. Translated, it gives CASSLSGGRGHGANVLTF.